This entry lists 20 T cell receptor beta chains sequenced from one sample in a study of T cell repertoires in cytomegalovirus infection. TCRdb reprocessed the reads via MiXCR and lists one record per CDR3 protein. The table has approximately 65,000 distinct CDR3 sequences, around 20% seen once; the top ten hold over 65%. These receptors' antigens are unknown. The specimen was CD8+ T cells from cultured PBMCs, collected from culture after CMV antigen stimulation. All receptors come from a human donor in good health (CMV status not recorded). Some clones in this sample may be carry-over from other donors' samples.

There are a few counts of this clonotype. The CDR3 loop reads CASSLASRVPSTEAFF. In DNA, the CDR3 is TGTGCCAGCAGCTTAGCTTCGAGGGTACCGAGCACTGAAGCTTTCTTT. V gene TRBV7-2 combines with J gene TRBJ1-1; D remains ambiguous. Between the trimmed V and J ends, which lost 0 bases and 4 bases, there was a span of 15 bases. This CDR3 has 16 residues. Germline values: CDR1 SGHTA, CDR2 FQGNSA.

J is TRBJ1-1 and V is TRBV12-3 or TRBV12-4; D uncertain. Trimming stripped 3 bases from V and 2 bases from J, with 13 bases between. This CDR3 comprises 15 residues. CDR3 in amino acids: CASSLLPWSNTEAFF. The CDR3 bases are TGTGCCAGCAGTTTGCTCCCTTGGTCTAACACTGAAGCTTTCTTT.

This clonotype was counted between two and nine times. This chain joins TRBV6-1 and TRBJ1-2, with 7 bases that match TRBD1. The germline gives CDR1 MNHNS, CDR2 SASEGT. The CDR3 is made up of 15 amino acids. With 4 bases clipped from V and 5 bases from J, the junction kept 10 bases outside the gene matches. In DNA, the CDR3 is TGTGCCAGCAGTGCCACCATTACAGGGGATTATGGCTACACCTTC. Protein: CASSATITGDYGYTF.

This clonotype was picked up a small number of times. The chain joins TRBV7-9 to TRBJ2-7; D might be TRBD1 or TRBD2, each matching 5 bases. V lost 1 base to trimming and J lost 6 bases, with 13 bases between them. The CDR3 has 14 residues. CDR1 and CDR2 from the germline V gene are SEHNR and FQNEAQ (reference sequence). The CDR3 DNA reads as TGTGCCAGCAGCTTAGGAGGGGCGACCCTCGAGCAGTACTTC. Protein sequence: CASSLGGATLEQYF.

V gene TRBV12-3 or TRBV12-4 combines with J gene TRBJ2-5; D uncertain. The CDR3 covers 12 residues. V dropped 4 bases and J dropped 7 bases, with 10 bases sitting between them. CDR3 bases: TGTGCCAGCAGTTCCTCTTCGGGGACCCAGTACTTC. This gives the protein CASSSSSGTQYF.

The chain combines TRBV10-2 with TRBJ2-7; the D is unclear. This CDR3 is built from 13 residues. CDR1 is WSHSY and CDR2 is SAAADI in the germline V gene. V was shortened by 7 bases and J by 1 base, with 11 bases between the two germline ends. CDR3 sequence: CASISDGSYEQYF. In nucleotides, the CDR3 is TGCGCCAGCATATCGGACGGATCCTACGAGCAGTACTTC.

V and J are TRBV10-2 and TRBJ1-1; D is undetermined. CDR1 WSHSY and CDR2 SAAADI come from the germline V gene. The germline V and J ends were trimmed by 10 bases and 1 base, with 10 bases remaining between them. The CDR3 totals 12 residues. The CDR3 bases are TGCGCCACCTTCGAAGGGAACACTGAAGCTTTCTTT. It specifies CATFEGNTEAFF.

The chain is built from TRBV28 and TRBJ2-5; 7 nucleotides agree with TRBD1. The CDR3 runs to 17 residues. V was clipped by 4 bases and J by 0 bases; unmatched bases: 11. The germline gives CDR1 MDHEN, CDR2 SYDVKM. In nucleotides, the CDR3 is TGTGCCAGCAGTTCCGCCCGGGACAGAAATTACCAAGAGACCCAGTACTTC. Its translation is CASSSARDRNYQETQYF.

The J gene is TRBJ1-3, the V gene TRBV7-2; D is possibly TRBD1 (6 bases). CDR3 length: 18 amino acids. Deletions cut 1 base from V and 2 bases from J, with 18 bases between. Germline assignment: CDR1 SGHTA and CDR2 FQGNSA. CDR3 bases: TGTGCCAGCAGCTTAGTGCTTTACGGCAGGGGACCTGGAAACACCATATATTTT. Amino acids: CASSLVLYGRGPGNTIYF.

The V call is TRBV7-2, the J call TRBJ2-1; D gene unclear. CDR1 is SGHTA, CDR2 FQGNSA, per germline. Trimming stripped 5 bases from V and 7 bases from J, with 9 bases between. The CDR3 covers 12 residues. CDR3: CASSLQRNEQFF. Here the CDR3 DNA reads TGTGCCAGCAGCCTACAAAGGAATGAGCAGTTCTTC. Together with reference TRBV7-2 and TRBJ2-1, the CDR3 gives the full variable domain: GAGVSQSPSNKVTEKGKDVELRCDPISGHTALYWYRQSLGQGLEFLIYFQGNSAPDKSGLPSDRFSAERTGGSVSTLTIQRTQQEDSAVYLCASSLQRNEQFFGPGTRLTVL.

The table lists this clonotype with a few counts. The chain links TRBV7-9 to TRBJ1-5; 8 nucleotides align to TRBD1. CDR3 length equals 18 residues. Germline V gene lookup returns CDR1 SEHNR and CDR2 FQNEAQ (reference sequence). V was pared by 0 bases and J by 5 bases, with 12 bases of the junction left unmatched. CDR3 sequence reads: CASSLARTRGHEDQPQHF. The CDR3 DNA reads as TGTGCCAGCAGCTTAGCTAGGACCAGGGGGCATGAGGATCAGCCCCAGCATTTT. Looking up the rest from reference TRBV7-9 and TRBJ1-5 gives the full variable domain: DTGVSQNPRHKITKRGQNVTFRCDPISEHNRLYWYRQTLGQGPEFLTYFQNEAQLEKSRLLSDRFSAERPKGSFSTLEIQRTEQGDSAMYLCASSLARTRGHEDQPQHFGDGTRLSIL.

This clonotype was seen more than once but under ten times. The chain employs TRBV27 and TRBJ2-7; D unclear. Germline V gene sequence: CDR1 MNHEY, CDR2 SMNVEV (reference sequence). Trimming removed 3 bases at V and 2 bases at J, with 8 bases between. This CDR3 region has 13 residues. The CDR3 DNA is TGTGCCAGCAGTTTGGGTCCCCCCTACGAGCAGTACTTC. Protein: CASSLGPPYEQYF.

The V call is TRBV7-2, the J call TRBJ1-5, with D uncertain. Trimming took 5 bases from V and 0 from J, leaving 11 bases between them. This CDR3 region has 15 residues. Per germline, CDR1 SGHTA and CDR2 FQGNSA. CDR3: CASSPRLVSNQPQHF. The DNA of the CDR3 is TGTGCCAGCAGCCCCCGTCTTGTTAGCAATCAGCCCCAGCATTTT.

The rearrangement links TRBV6-8 to TRBJ1-1; D remains ambiguous. There are 13 residues in the CDR3. V was clipped by 2 bases and J by 8 bases, with 12 bases between them. Germline CDR1 is MNHGY and CDR2 is SAAAGT. The CDR3 DNA is TGTGCCAGCAGTTACGGTGGGCAGGAAGAAGCTTTCTTT. It codes for CASSYGGQEEAFF.

The chain recombines TRBV6-2 or TRBV6-3 with TRBJ1-1, with unresolved D. Germline CDR1 reads MNHEY; CDR2 reads SVGEGT. The CDR3 runs to 16 residues. V gave up 5 bases and J gave up 0 bases, with 16 bases separating them. CDR3 region: CASSEDIRTVNTEAFF. The CDR3 DNA sequence: TGTGCCAGCAGTGAAGATATCAGAACTGTGAACACTGAAGCTTTCTTT.

The chain links TRBV2 to TRBJ2-7; 9 nucleotides line up with TRBD1. This CDR3 has 14 amino acids. Germline CDR1 reads SNHLY; CDR2 reads FYNNEI. The trim removed 3 bases at V and 2 bases at J, leaving 2 bases unmatched. CDR3 protein: CASSEGTGPYEQYF. The DNA of the CDR3 is TGTGCCAGCAGTGAGGGGACAGGGCCCTACGAGCAGTACTTC.

The count of this clonotype is one. This chain links TRBV7-9 with TRBJ2-3, with no clear D. The CDR3 loop spans 13 amino acids. CDR1 and CDR2 from the germline V gene are SEHNR and FQNEAQ (reference sequence). Trimming stripped 3 bases from V and 0 bases from J, with 4 bases between. The CDR3 sequence: CASSFDSTDTQYF. The DNA for the CDR3 is TGTGCCAGCAGCTTTGACAGCACAGATACGCAGTATTTT.

The chain couples TRBV7-6 to TRBJ2-1; possible D gene TRBD1, 6 bases. Trimming removed 6 bases at V and 3 bases at J, with 18 bases between. Per the germline V gene, CDR1 is SGHVS and CDR2 is FNYEAQ. The CDR3 spans 16 residues. The DNA of the CDR3 is TGTGCCAGCAGACGGAGCGCAGGGGACCACTACAATGAGCAGTTCTTC. This sequence encodes CASRRSAGDHYNEQFF.

The chain carries TRBV7-9 and TRBJ2-3; possible D gene TRBD1, 5 bases. Germline V lookup: CDR1 SEHNR, CDR2 FQNEAQ (reference sequence). V gave up 5 bases and J gave up 6 bases, with 15 bases separating them. The CDR3 is 14 amino acids. The CDR3 nucleotides read TGTGCCAGCAGCCCAGGGATCTCTGGGGATACGCAGTATTTT. It encodes CASSPGISGDTQYF.

This clonotype was seen many times. The chain uses TRBV7-8 and TRBJ2-1, with 13 bases fitting TRBD2. The trim removed 4 bases at V and 7 bases at J, leaving 4 bases unmatched. This CDR3 spans 15 amino acids. CDR1 and CDR2 (germline): SGHVS, FQNEAQ. The chain's CDR3 is CASSSGTSGKNEQFF. The CDR3 coding sequence is TGTGCCAGCAGCTCCGGGACTAGCGGGAAGAATGAGCAGTTCTTC.